The source of this TCR beta chain is a study of blood T cell repertoires in COVID-19. Overall study context: Nucleic acid was either cDNA or gDNA, and it came from T cells, B-cell-depleted T cells, or PBMCs.

Using immunoSEQ multiplex PCR, the repertoire was profiled, and TCRdb retains in-frame clones only, with some absent. The sample lists fewer than 300,000 clones; over 75% were seen once. CDR3 size: 15 residues. Germline V lookup: CDR1 LNHDA, CDR2 SQIVND (reference sequence). Unmatched junction bases numbered 11, after V lost 9 bases and J lost 5 bases. This chain links TRBV19 with TRBJ2-1; 9 bases map to TRBD1. The sequencing sample was made of peripheral blood. The receptor was derived from a human donor in a cohort sampled during active COVID-19. The CDR3 nucleotides read TGTGCCAGCAGGACACAGGGGGCGGCGCACAATGAGCAGTTCTTC. Its protein is CASRTQGAAHNEQFF.